This T cell receptor (beta chain) was sequenced in a study of shared clonotypes between healthy human individuals. The CDR3 spans 13 residues. J was trimmed by 5 bases and V by 2 bases; bases with no gene match: 1. Germline loops: CDR1 MNHEY, CDR2 SVGAGI. Original processing notes: ImmunoSEQ gave junction-only sequences without quality scores, so filtering differed. Profiling relied on immunoSEQ multiplex PCR, and the TCRdb table lists in-frame clones only, not all of them. That table supplies the V and J calls and clone size; D and trimming were determined from the DNA. The sample holds hundreds of thousands of clones, 74% seen once.

The origin of this receptor is a woman between 25 and 40 years old in good health. This chain uses TRBV6-5 with TRBJ2-5; 8 bases are a match to TRBD1. Sample: memory CD4+ T cells sorted from blood. Subset defined: CD45RA-negative fraction. The CDR3 sequence is CASSYAGGETQYF. In DNA, the CDR3 is TGTGCCAGCAGTTACGCAGGGGGCGAGACCCAGTACTTC.